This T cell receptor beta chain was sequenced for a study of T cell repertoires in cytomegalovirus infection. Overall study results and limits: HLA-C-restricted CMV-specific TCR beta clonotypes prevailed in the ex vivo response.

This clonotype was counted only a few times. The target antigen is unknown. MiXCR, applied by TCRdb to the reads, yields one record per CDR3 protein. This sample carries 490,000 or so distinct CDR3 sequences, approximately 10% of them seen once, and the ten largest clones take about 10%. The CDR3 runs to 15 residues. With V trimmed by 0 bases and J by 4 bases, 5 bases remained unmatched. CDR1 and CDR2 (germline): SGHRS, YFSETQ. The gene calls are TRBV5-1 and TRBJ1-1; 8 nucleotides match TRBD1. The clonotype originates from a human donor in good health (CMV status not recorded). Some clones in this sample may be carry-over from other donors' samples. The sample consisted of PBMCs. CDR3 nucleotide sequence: TGCGCCAGCAGCTTGGAAGTGACAGGGGCCACTGAAGCTTTCTTT. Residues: CASSLEVTGATEAFF.